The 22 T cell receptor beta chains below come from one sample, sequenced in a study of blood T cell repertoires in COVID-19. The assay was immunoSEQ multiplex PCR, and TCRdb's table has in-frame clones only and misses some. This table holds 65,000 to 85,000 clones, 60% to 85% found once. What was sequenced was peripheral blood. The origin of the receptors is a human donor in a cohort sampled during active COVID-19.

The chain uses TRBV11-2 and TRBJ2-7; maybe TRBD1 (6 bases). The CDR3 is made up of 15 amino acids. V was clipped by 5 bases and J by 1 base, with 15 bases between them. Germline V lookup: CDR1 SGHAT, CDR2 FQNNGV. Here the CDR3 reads CASSRNSGASYEQYF. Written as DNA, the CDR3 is TGTGCCAGCAGCCGTAATTCAGGGGCTTCCTACGAGCAGTACTTC.

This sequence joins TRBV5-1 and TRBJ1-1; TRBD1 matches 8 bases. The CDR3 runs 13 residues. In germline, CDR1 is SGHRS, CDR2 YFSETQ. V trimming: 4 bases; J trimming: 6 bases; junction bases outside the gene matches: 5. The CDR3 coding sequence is TGCGCCAGCAGCCCGGCAGGGGGCCCTGAAGCTTTCTTT. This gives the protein CASSPAGGPEAFF.

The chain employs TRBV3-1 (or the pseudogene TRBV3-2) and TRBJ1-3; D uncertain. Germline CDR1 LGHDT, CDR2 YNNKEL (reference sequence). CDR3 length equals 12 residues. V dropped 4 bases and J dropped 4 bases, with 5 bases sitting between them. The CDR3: CASSPLGNTIYF. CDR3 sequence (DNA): TGTGCCAGCAGCCCCCTGGGAAACACCATATATTTT.

This CDR3 reads CASSFGGAISGNTIYF. The CDR3 bases are TGTGCCAGCAGTTTTGGAGGGGCCATCTCTGGAAACACCATATATTTT. V is TRBV28 and J is TRBJ1-3, with a tentative D call TRBD1 (5 bases). The CDR3 consists of 16 residues. Per germline, CDR1 MDHEN and CDR2 SYDVKM. V gave up 3 bases and J gave up 0 bases, with 12 bases separating them.

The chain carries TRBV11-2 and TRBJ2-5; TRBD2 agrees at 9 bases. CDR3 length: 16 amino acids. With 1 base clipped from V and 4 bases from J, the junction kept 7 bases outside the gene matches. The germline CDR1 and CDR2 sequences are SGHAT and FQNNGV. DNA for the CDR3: TGTGCCAGCAGCTTAGTATCGGCGGGGGGGCGAGAGACCCAGTACTTC. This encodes CASSLVSAGGRETQYF.

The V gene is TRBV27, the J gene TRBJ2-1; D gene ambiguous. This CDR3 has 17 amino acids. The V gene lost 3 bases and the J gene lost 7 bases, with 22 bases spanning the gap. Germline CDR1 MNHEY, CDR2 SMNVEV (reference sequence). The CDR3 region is CASSLRIGSSLENEQFF. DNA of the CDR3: TGTGCCAGCAGTTTGAGGATCGGCTCCTCCTTAGAGAATGAGCAGTTCTTC.

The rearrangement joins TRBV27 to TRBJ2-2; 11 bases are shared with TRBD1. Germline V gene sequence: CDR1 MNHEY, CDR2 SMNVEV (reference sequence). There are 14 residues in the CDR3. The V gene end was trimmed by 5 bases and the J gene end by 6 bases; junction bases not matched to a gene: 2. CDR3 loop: CASSQDRGPGELFF. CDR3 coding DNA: TGTGCCAGCAGTCAGGACAGGGGGCCCGGGGAGCTGTTTTTT.

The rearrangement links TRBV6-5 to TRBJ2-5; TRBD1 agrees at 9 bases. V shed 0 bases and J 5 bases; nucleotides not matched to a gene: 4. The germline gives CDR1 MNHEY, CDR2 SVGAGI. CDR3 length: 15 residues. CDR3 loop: CASSYSGTGTETQYF. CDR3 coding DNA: TGTGCCAGCAGTTACTCCGGGACAGGGACGGAGACCCAGTACTTC.

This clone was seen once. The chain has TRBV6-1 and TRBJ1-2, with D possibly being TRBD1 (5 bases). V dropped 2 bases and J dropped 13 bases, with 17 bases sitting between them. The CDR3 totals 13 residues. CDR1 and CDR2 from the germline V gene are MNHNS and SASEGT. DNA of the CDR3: TGTGCCAGCAGTGAATCCCAGGGCTTTCCTCCCACCTTC. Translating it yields CASSESQGFPPTF.

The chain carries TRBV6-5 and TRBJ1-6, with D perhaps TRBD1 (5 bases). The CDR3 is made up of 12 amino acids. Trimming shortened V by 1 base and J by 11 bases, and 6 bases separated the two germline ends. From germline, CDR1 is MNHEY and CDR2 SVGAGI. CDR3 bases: TGTGCCAGCAGTTACTTAGGGGCACCCCTCCACTTT. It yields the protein CASSYLGAPLHF.

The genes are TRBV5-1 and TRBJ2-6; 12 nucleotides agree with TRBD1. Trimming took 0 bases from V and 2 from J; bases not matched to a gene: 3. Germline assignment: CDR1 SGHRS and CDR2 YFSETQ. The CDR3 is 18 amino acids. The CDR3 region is CASSLVGQGAAGANVLTF. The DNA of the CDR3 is TGCGCCAGCAGCTTGGTGGGACAGGGGGCCGCTGGGGCCAACGTCCTGACTTTC.

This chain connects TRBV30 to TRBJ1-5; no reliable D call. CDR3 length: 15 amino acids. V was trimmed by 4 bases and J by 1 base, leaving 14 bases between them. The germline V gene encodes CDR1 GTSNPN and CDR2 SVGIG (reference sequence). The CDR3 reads CAWNRLLLSNQPQHF. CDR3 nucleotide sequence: TGTGCCTGGAACAGACTACTTTTAAGCAATCAGCCCCAGCATTTT. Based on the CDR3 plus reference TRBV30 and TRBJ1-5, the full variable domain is SQTIHQWPATLVQPVGSPLSLECTVEGTSNPNLYWYRQAAGRGLQLLFYSVGIGQISSEVPQNLSASRPQDRQFILSSKKLLLSDSGFYLCAWNRLLLSNQPQHFGDGTRLSIL.

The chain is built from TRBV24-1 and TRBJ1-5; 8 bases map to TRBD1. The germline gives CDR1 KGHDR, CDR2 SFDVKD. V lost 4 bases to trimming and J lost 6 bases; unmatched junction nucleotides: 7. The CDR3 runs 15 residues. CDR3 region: CATSDPRTGPQPQHF. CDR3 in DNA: TGTGCCACCAGTGACCCCAGGACAGGGCCTCAGCCCCAGCATTTT.

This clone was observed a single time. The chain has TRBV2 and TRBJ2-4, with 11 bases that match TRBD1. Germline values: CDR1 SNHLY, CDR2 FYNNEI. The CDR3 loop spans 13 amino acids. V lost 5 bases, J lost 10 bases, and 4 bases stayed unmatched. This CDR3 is CASSRTGGEIQYF. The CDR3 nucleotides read TGTGCCAGCAGTCGGACAGGGGGCGAGATTCAGTACTTC.

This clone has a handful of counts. The CDR3 is CASRGDSFFSGANVLTF. The CDR3 DNA sequence: TGTGCCAGTAGGGGGGACAGTTTTTTCTCTGGGGCCAACGTCCTGACTTTC. This chain uses TRBV19 with TRBJ2-6, with 7 bases matching TRBD1. V was pared by 6 bases and J by 0 bases, with 8 bases of the junction left unmatched. Per the germline V gene, CDR1 is LNHDA and CDR2 is SQIVND (reference sequence). The CDR3 covers 17 residues.

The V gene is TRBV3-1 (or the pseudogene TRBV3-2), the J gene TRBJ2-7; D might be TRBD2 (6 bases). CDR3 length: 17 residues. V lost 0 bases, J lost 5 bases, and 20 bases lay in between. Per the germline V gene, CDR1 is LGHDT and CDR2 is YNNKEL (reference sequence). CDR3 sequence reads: CASSQDAHWSGGNEQYF. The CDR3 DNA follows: TGTGCCAGCAGCCAAGATGCCCATTGGAGCGGAGGGAACGAGCAGTACTTC.

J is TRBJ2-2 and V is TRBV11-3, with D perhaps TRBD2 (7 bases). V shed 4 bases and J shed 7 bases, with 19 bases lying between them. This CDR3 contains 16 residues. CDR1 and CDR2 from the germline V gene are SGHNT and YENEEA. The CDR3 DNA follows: TGTGCCAGCAGCTCCCTTAAAACAGGGAGGGACGGGGAGCTGTTTTTT. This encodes CASSSLKTGRDGELFF.

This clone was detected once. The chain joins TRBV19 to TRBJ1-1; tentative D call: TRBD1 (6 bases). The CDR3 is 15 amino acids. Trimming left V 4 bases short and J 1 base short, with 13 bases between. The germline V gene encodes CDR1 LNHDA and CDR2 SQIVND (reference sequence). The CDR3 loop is CASSTGSDRNTEAFF. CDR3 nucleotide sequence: TGTGCCAGTAGTACCGGTTCGGACAGGAACACTGAAGCTTTCTTT.

This CDR3 is CASSHIQGAHGYTF. CDR3 sequence (DNA): TGTGCCAGCAGTCACATACAGGGGGCGCATGGCTACACCTTC. The V and J genes are TRBV6-5 and TRBJ1-2; 9 bases map to TRBD1. The J segment lost 6 bases and the V segment lost 5 bases, leaving 7 bases of the junction unmatched. The V gene's germline CDR1 is MNHEY and CDR2 SVGAGI. The CDR3 is made up of 14 amino acids.

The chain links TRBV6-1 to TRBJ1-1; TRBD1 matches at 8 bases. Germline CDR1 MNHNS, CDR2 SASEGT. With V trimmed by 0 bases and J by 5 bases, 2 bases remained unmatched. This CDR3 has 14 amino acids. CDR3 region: CASSEAWTGTEAFF. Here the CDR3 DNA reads TGTGCCAGCAGTGAAGCTTGGACAGGGACTGAAGCTTTCTTT.

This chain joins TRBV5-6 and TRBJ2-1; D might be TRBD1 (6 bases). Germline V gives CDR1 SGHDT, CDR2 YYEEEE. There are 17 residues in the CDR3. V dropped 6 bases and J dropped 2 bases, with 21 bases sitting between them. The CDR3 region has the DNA TGTGCCAGCACCCGCGCAAACAGGGTCACTGCCTACAATGAGCAGTTCTTC. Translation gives CASTRANRVTAYNEQFF.

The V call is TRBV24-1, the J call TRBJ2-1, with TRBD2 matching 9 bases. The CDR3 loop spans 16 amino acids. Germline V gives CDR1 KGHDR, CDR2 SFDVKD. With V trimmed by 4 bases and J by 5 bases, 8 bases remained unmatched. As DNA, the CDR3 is TGTGCCACCAGTGACCGGTCTAGCGGGATCAACAATGAGCAGTTCTTC. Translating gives CATSDRSSGINNEQFF.